This T cell receptor beta chain was sequenced for a study of blood T cell repertoires in COVID-19. For the study at large: Donors in the United States, Italy and Spain gave samples during acute or convalescent COVID-19. T cells, B-cell-depleted T cells, or PBMCs supplied cDNA or gDNA.

The germline gives CDR1 SQVTM, CDR2 ANQGSEA. Trimming took off 1 base at V and 7 bases at J, with 10 bases between the two ends. There are 13 residues in the CDR3. Authors' analysis steps: Amplification from reference gene primers served as the basis for estimated nucleated cell counts. TCRdb's table, derived via immunoSEQ multiplex PCR, lists solely in-frame clones and lacks some. V and J calls plus clone size are reproduced from that table; the DNA served to infer D and trimming. The sample holds approximately 70,000 clones, roughly four fifths seen once. This chain joins TRBV29-1 and TRBJ1-4; the D is unclear. Sample: peripheral blood. The TCR sequence derives from a woman between 55 and 75 years old with acute or convalescent COVID-19. CDR3 loop: CSVEGQGLEKLFF. The CDR3 DNA is TGCAGCGTTGAAGGACAAGGCCTTGAAAAACTGTTTTTT.